The sequence of this T cell receptor (beta chain) was determined in a study of blood T cells in healthy people across ages. Points on this clonotype: No antigen is known for it.

A second PCR, run for roughly 7 to 12 cycles, used a sample-barcoded 5' primer plus a J-beta primer mix. TCRdb fed the 5' RACE reads into MiXCR, producing one record per CDR3 protein. This table has 590,000 or so distinct CDR3 sequences, about 30% appearing once. There are 14 residues in the CDR3. V shed 8 bases and J shed 2 bases, with 12 bases lying between them. Broader study findings: TCR beta diversity was tightly associated with the proportion of naive T cells. The long-lived group displayed more naive CD4+ cells, plus higher diversity, than the aged donors did. Per-million-T-cell TCR beta diversity fell roughly linearly with age. Researchers judged that diversity estimates from one million T cells fell short of true values.

The receptor was derived from an elderly woman in good health. The V call is TRBV12-3 or TRBV12-4, the J call TRBJ2-2; possibly TRBD1 for D (6 bases). Sequencing was carried out using blood. The CDR3 bases are TGTGCCAGCGGGCTGACAGGAAACACCGGGGAGCTGTTTTTT. This sequence encodes CASGLTGNTGELFF.